These 13 T cell receptor beta chains originate from one sample sequenced in a study of blood T cell repertoires in COVID-19. Clones were read by immunoSEQ multiplex PCR, and TCRdb kept only the in-frame ones, dropping some. The sample includes tens of thousands of clones, over 80% of them seen just once. The sequenced material came from peripheral blood. The receptors were sampled from a man between 45 and 60 years old with active COVID-19.

The rearrangement links TRBV9 to TRBJ2-2, with TRBD2 identical over 10 bases. The trim removed 0 bases at V and 6 bases at J, leaving 5 bases unmatched. CDR3 length: 16 residues. Germline-derived CDR1 and CDR2 are SGDLS and YYNGEE. This chain's CDR3 is CASSVDPGLAPGELFF. The CDR3 DNA is TGTGCCAGCAGCGTAGACCCGGGACTAGCGCCCGGGGAGCTGTTTTTT.

In this sample, this clone turned up once. The gene calls are TRBV7-2 and TRBJ2-1; TRBD2 aligns across 11 bases. The CDR3 has 16 amino acids. V shed 1 base, J shed 10 bases, and the junction held 9 bases outside the gene matches. Germline CDR1 is SGHTA and CDR2 is FQGNSA. For the CDR3, the DNA is TGTGCCAGCAGCTTAGGGCTAGCGGGGGGCCGCGGGGAGCAGTTCTTC. Encoded protein: CASSLGLAGGRGEQFF.

This clone was counted only a few times. The V gene is TRBV2, the J gene TRBJ1-2, with TRBD1 as a possible D gene (6 bases). Germline V CDR1 and CDR2: SNHLY, FYNNEI. The CDR3 covers 13 residues. The V end was cut by 6 bases, the J end by 4 bases, with 12 bases between. CDR3 loop: CASRPTGLYGYTF. DNA of the CDR3: TGTGCCAGCAGGCCCACAGGGCTCTATGGCTACACCTTC.

The chain carries TRBV2 and TRBJ2-5, with 14 bases aligning to TRBD2. V shed 6 bases and J 3 bases; nucleotides not matched to a gene: 3. Germline values: CDR1 SNHLY, CDR2 FYNNEI. The CDR3 sequence is 15 residues long. The CDR3 spells CASSGTSGRKETQYF. CDR3 sequence (DNA): TGTGCCAGCAGCGGGACTAGCGGGAGAAAAGAGACCCAGTACTTC.

The V gene is TRBV11-2, the J gene TRBJ1-3; D not resolved. Deletions cut 6 bases from V and 3 bases from J, with 9 bases between. This CDR3 has 13 residues. CDR1 and CDR2 from the germline V gene are SGHAT and FQNNGV. The chain's CDR3 is CASRTEYGNTIYF. The CDR3 bases are TGTGCCAGCAGGACGGAGTATGGAAACACCATATATTTT.

CDR3 bases: TGTGCCACCAGTGACCCTAGCGGATCCTACAATGAGCAGTTCTTC. This encodes CATSDPSGSYNEQFF. This chain links TRBV24-1 with TRBJ2-1, with TRBD2 matching over 7 bases. This CDR3 spans 15 amino acids. CDR1 KGHDR and CDR2 SFDVKD come from the germline V gene. V lost 4 bases, J lost 1 base, and 3 bases stayed unmatched.

This chain uses TRBV28 with TRBJ2-7, with TRBD2 identical over 7 bases. The CDR3 spans 14 residues. Germline lookup yields CDR1 MDHEN and CDR2 SYDVKM. The J segment lost 3 bases and the V segment lost 2 bases, leaving 4 bases of the junction unmatched. The CDR3 region has the DNA TGTGCCAGCAGTTTAGGGGGGGTAGGCTACGAGCAGTACTTC. Its translation: CASSLGGVGYEQYF.

The chain carries TRBV11-3 and TRBJ2-2; the D gene is possibly TRBD1 (6 bases). The germline V gene encodes CDR1 SGHNT and CDR2 YENEEA. This CDR3 contains 14 residues. With 5 bases removed from V and 6 bases from J, the gap between germline ends came to 13 bases. CDR3 in DNA: TGTGCCAGCAGCGACTATTGGGGGCCCGGGGAGCTGTTTTTT. As protein: CASSDYWGPGELFF.

The chain carries TRBV6-5 and TRBJ2-5, with 10 bases that match TRBD2. This CDR3 is built from 16 residues. V gave up 1 base and J gave up 5 bases; unmatched junction bases: 7. Per the germline V gene, CDR1 is MNHEY and CDR2 is SVGAGI. The CDR3 sequence is CASSYFSGGWWETQYF. The CDR3, as DNA: TGTGCCAGCAGTTACTTTAGCGGGGGGTGGTGGGAGACCCAGTACTTC.

V and J are TRBV15 and TRBJ2-2; 14 positions agree with TRBD2. CDR3 length: 19 amino acids. Germline V lookup: CDR1 LNHNV, CDR2 YYDKDF (reference sequence). J lost 5 bases, V lost 4 bases, and 12 bases had no gene match. As DNA, the CDR3 is TGTGCCACCAGCATTTCCCGGGGACTAGCGGGAGTCAGGACCGGGGAGCTGTTTTTT. It yields the protein CATSISRGLAGVRTGELFF.

The V call is TRBV6-5, the J call TRBJ2-3; 10 bases are a match to TRBD2. Looked up from germline, CDR1 is MNHEY and CDR2 is SVGAGI. The CDR3 is 14 amino acids. Trimming cost V 6 bases and J 14 bases; bases outside gene matches: 14. The CDR3 loop reads CASRPGTSDVTMYF. DNA of the CDR3: TGTGCCAGCAGACCCGGGACTAGCGATGTGACAATGTATTTT.

This clone was picked up one time. The rearrangement uses TRBV9 and TRBJ2-7; 11 nucleotides align to TRBD2. The junction had 4 bases not matched to a gene; V was cut back by 4 bases and J by 1 base. This CDR3 comprises 15 residues. From germline, CDR1 is SGDLS and CDR2 YYNGEE. CDR3 sequence reads: CASSLAGGDSYEQYF. For the CDR3, the DNA is TGTGCCAGCAGCTTAGCGGGAGGGGATTCCTACGAGCAGTACTTC.

V is TRBV27 and J is TRBJ2-7; D might be TRBD1 (6 bases). Per germline, CDR1 MNHEY and CDR2 SMNVEV (reference sequence). V was pared by 3 bases and J by 5 bases, with 14 bases between. This CDR3 is 14 amino acids long. CDR3 sequence reads: CASSFRDNTDEQYF. The DNA of the CDR3 is TGTGCCAGCAGTTTCCGGGACAACACGGACGAGCAGTACTTC.